This T cell receptor (beta chain) appears in the sequencing data of a study of vaccination and CD4 T cells after COVID-19. Treatment here: roughly 11-day PBMC culture with coronavirus spike peptide pools or control peptides (ViraFEST assay). A remark on this clonotype: As yet, its antigen is unknown.

CDR3 length: 15 amino acids. In germline, CDR1 is MDHEN, CDR2 SYDVKM. V shed 11 bases and J shed 3 bases, with 17 bases lying between them. An Oncomine TCR Beta short-read assay was used to sequence the DNA from cultured CD4+ T cells. TCRdb re-called the PCR reads through MiXCR, storing one row per CDR3 protein. The data show about 13,000 distinct CDR3 sequences, under 55% seen once. Specimen: CD4+ T cells from blood, cultured in vitro, collected after SARS-CoV-2 vaccination. The source of this sequence is a human donor who had recovered from COVID-19. The chain carries TRBV28 and TRBJ1-6; no definite D call. The CDR3: CAGSSKEFYNSPLHF. CDR3 DNA sequence: TGTGCCGGGTCGTCCAAAGAATTCTATAATTCACCCCTCCACTTT.